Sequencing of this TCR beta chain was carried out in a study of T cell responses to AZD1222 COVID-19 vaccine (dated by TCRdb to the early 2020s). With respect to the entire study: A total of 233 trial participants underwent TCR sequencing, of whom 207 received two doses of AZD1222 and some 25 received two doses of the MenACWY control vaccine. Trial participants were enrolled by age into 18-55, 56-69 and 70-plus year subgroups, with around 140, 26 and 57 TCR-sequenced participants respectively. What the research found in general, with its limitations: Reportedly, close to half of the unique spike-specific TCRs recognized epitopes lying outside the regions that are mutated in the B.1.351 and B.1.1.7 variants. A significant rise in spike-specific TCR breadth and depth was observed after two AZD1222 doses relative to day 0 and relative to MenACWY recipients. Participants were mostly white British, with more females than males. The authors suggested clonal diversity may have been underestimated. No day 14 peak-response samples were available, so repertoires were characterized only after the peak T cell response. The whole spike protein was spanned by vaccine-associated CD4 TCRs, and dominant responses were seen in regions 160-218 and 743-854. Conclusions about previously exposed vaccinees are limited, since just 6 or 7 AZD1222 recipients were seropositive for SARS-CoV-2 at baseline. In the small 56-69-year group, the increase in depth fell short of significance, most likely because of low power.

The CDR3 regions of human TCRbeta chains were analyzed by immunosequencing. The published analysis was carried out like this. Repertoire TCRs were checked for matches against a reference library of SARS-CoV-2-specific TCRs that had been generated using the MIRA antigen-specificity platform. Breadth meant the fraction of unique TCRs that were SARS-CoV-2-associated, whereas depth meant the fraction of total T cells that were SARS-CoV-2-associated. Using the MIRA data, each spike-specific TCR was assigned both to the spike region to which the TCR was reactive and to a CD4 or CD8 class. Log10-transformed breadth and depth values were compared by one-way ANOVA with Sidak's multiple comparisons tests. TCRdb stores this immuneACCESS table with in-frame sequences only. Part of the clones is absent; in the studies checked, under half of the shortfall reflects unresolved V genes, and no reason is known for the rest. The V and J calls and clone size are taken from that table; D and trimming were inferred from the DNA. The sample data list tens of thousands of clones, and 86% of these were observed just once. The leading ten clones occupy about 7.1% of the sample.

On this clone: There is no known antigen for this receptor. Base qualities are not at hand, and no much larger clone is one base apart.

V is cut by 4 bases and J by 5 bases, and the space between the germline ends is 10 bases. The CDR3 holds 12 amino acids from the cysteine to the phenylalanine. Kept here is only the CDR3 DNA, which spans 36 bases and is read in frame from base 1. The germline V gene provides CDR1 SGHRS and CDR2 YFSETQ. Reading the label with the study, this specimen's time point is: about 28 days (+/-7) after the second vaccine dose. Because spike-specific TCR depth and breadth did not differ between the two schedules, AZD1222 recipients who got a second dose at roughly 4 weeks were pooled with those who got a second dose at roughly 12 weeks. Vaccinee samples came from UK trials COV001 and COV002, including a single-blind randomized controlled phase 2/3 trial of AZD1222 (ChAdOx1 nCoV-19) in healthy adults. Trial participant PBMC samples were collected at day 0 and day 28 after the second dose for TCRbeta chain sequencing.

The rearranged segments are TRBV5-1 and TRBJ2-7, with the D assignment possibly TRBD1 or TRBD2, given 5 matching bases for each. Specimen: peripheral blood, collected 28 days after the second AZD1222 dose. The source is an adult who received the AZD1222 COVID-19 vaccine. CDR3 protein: CASSTLGDEQYF. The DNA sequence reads TGCGCCAGCAGCACTCTGGGGGACGAGCAGTACTTC.